This T cell receptor (beta chain) was observed in a study of blood T cell repertoires in COVID-19. Study-wide context: COVID-19 samples from acute and convalescent phases originated in the United States, Italy and Spain.

CDR1 LGHDT and CDR2 YNNKEL come from the germline V gene (reference sequence). V was trimmed by 6 bases and J by 1 base, leaving 15 bases between them. The CDR3 has 16 amino acids. Produced via immunoSEQ multiplex PCR; TCRdb's table is partial and in-frame only. The data hold about 270,000 clones, with less than 85% observed a single time. The sequence was collected from a human donor with COVID-19, enrolled during active disease. The donor label of this sample is uncertain. V gene TRBV3-1 (or the pseudogene TRBV3-2) combines with J gene TRBJ2-2; the D gene is possibly TRBD2 (6 bases). The specimen sequenced was peripheral blood. The CDR3 protein is CASRGGVGLNTGELFF. The DNA for the CDR3 is TGTGCCAGCAGGGGGGGTGTGGGCTTGAACACCGGGGAGCTGTTTTTT.